This T cell receptor beta chain was captured by sequencing in a study of OX40 agonist ivuxolimab in advanced cancers. Points from the study as a whole: The CD4+ and CD8+ T cells in the blood had expanded clonally by week 6 at 0.1 to 3.0 mg/kg.

CDR3 length equals 16 residues. Looked up from germline, CDR1 is GTSNPN and CDR2 is SVGIG (reference sequence). Trimming at V came to 2 bases and at J to 5 bases, leaving 12 bases not matched to a gene. The method was immunoSEQ multiplex PCR; TCRdb's version includes in-frame clones alone and lacks a portion of them. This sample has more than 65,000 clones, with approximately 87% found just once. About this clone: What it binds is not known.

The source material was CD4+ or CD8+ T cells sorted from blood, sampled in a trial of the OX40 agonist ivuxolimab. This sequence originates from an adult with an advanced solid tumor such as melanoma, head and neck, liver or kidney cancer. This chain links TRBV30 with TRBJ1-1, with TRBD1 matching 9 bases. The CDR3: CAWSPHAGTGRTEAFF. The CDR3 DNA reads TGTGCCTGGAGTCCACATGCCGGGACAGGGAGAACTGAAGCTTTCTTT.